These T cell receptor beta chains were read from a single sample in a study of blood T cell repertoires in COVID-19. TCRdb keeps only in-frame clones here, not all; method: immunoSEQ multiplex PCR. Here the sample spans around 400,000 clones, just under 90% being singletons. Sequencing was carried out using PBMCs or T cells enriched from blood (not recorded which). Receptor source: a woman between 25 and 40 years old who had recovered from COVID-19. Each CDR3 is given with its conserved first and last residue. Fields, in order: V gene, clone size, D gene, J gene, CDR3 DNA, CDR3 protein. The D gene is left open where the match is weak. The size field is filled for only some rows; it gives once, few, many or a size class.

>TRBV3-1/TRBV3-2|NA|NA|TRBJ1-5
TGTGCCAGCAGCCAGGGAGGGACCAGGCCCCAGCATTTT
CASSQGGTRPQHF
>TRBV2|NA|TRBD1|TRBJ1-2
TGTGCCAGCATCTCAGGGGGCTATGGCTACACCTTC
CASISGGYGYTF
>TRBV7-3|NA|NA|TRBJ1-1
TGTGCCAGCAGCCCCGGACACCAGAACACTGAAGCTTTCTTT
CASSPGHQNTEAFF
>TRBV6-5|NA|NA|TRBJ2-5
TGTGCCAGCATTTCCCACAGTCAAGAGACCCAGTACTTC
CASISHSQETQYF
>TRBV6-5|once|NA|TRBJ1-5
TGTGCCAGCAATGCGGGGTCGGGCAATCAGCCCCAGCATTTT
CASNAGSGNQPQHF
>TRBV13|NA|NA|TRBJ1-1
TGTGCCAGCAGCCAAGTGAGGAACACTGAAGCTTTCTTT
CASSQVRNTEAFF
>TRBV19|NA|TRBD1|TRBJ2-2
TGTGCCAGTAGTGAAGGGACAGGCCCCCAATCCGGGGAGCTGTTTTTT
CASSEGTGPQSGELFF
>TRBV5-4|NA|TRBD2|TRBJ2-1
TGTGCCAGCAGCTTGGCAGCGGGGGGGCCTCGTGAGCAGTTCTTC
CASSLAAGGPREQFF
>TRBV13|NA|TRBD1|TRBJ1-1
TGTGCCAGCAGCATCCGACAGGGTCATGCTTTCTTT
CASSIRQGHAFF
>TRBV3-1/TRBV3-2|NA|TRBD1|TRBJ1-1
TGTGCCAGCAGCCCAACAGGGGGCGCTGGCACTGAAGCTTTCTTT
CASSPTGGAGTEAFF
>TRBV3-1/TRBV3-2|once|TRBD2|TRBJ2-3
TGTGCCAGCAGCCATCATGTAGCGGGAGGGCCCAGGCGTACGCAGTATTTT
CASSHHVAGGPRRTQYF
>TRBV16|once|NA|TRBJ2-4
TGTGCCAGCGCTCAGGGCAGGGGCATTCAGTACTTC
CASAQGRGIQYF